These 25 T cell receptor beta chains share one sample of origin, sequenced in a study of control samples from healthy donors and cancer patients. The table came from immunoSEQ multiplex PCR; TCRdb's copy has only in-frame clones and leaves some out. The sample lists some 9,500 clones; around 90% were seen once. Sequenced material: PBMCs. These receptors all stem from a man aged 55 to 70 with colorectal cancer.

This CDR3 is CASSFWGQVNQPQHF. CDR3 in DNA: TGTGCCAGCAGCTTCTGGGGACAGGTCAATCAGCCCCAGCATTTT. The genes are TRBV28 and TRBJ1-5, with 8 bases identical to TRBD1. The V gene end was trimmed by 6 bases and the J gene end by 3 bases; junction bases not matched to a gene: 7. Germline assignment: CDR1 MDHEN and CDR2 SYDVKM. The length of the CDR3 is 15 residues.

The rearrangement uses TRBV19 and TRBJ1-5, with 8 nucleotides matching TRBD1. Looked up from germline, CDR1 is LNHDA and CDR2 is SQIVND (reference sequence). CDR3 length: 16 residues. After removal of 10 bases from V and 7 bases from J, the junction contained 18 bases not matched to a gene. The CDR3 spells CATTLIVGQGRQPQHF. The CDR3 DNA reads TGTGCCACCACCTTGATCGTCGGACAGGGCAGGCAGCCCCAGCATTTT.

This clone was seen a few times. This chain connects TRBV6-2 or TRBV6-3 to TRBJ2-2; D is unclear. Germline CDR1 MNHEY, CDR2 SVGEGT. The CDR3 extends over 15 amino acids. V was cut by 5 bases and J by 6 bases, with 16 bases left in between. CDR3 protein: CASSPRLNRAGELFF. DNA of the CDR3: TGTGCCAGCAGTCCGCGACTGAACCGAGCCGGGGAGCTGTTTTTT.

CDR3 loop: CASSIGGSQETQYF. The CDR3, as DNA: TGTGCCAGTAGTATAGGGGGCAGCCAAGAGACCCAGTACTTC. This chain connects TRBV19 to TRBJ2-5; perhaps TRBD1 as D (5 bases). The CDR3 consists of 14 residues. V dropped 1 base and J dropped 1 base, with 7 bases sitting between them. The germline gives CDR1 LNHDA, CDR2 SQIVND (reference sequence). Based on the CDR3 plus reference TRBV19 and TRBJ2-5, the full variable domain is DGGITQSPKYLFRKEGQNVTLSCEQNLNHDAMYWYRQDPGQGLRLIYYSQIVNDFQKGDIAEGYSVSREKKESFPLTVTSAQKNPTAFYLCASSIGGSQETQYFGPGTRLLVL.

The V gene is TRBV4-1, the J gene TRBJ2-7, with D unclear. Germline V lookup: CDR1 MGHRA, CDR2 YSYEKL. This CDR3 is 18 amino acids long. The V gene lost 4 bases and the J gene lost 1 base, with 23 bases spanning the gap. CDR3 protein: CASSPPLIIGYGSYEQYF. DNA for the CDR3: TGCGCCAGCAGCCCACCCTTAATAATAGGGTATGGGTCCTACGAGCAGTACTTC.

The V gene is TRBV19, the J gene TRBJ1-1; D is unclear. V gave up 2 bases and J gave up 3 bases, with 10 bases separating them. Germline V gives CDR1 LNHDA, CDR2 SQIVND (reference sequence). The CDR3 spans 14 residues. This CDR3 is CASSILARDTEAFF. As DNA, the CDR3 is TGTGCCAGTAGTATATTGGCCCGGGACACTGAAGCTTTCTTT.

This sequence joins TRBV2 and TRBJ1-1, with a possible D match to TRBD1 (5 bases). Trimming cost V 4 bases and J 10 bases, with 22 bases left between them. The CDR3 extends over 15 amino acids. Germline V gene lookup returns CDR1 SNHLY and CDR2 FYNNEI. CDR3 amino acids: CASSGLRTTMRGAFF. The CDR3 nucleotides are TGTGCCAGCAGTGGATTGCGGACGACGATGAGGGGAGCTTTCTTT.

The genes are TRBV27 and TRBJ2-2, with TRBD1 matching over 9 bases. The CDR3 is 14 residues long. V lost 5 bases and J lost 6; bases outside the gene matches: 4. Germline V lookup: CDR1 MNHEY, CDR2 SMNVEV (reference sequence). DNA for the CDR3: TGTGCCAGCAGTGTCCGACAGGGGGCCGGGGAGCTGTTTTTT. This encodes CASSVRQGAGELFF.

As DNA, the CDR3 is TGTGCCATCAGCTCGGGGACAGGGGCCACAGATACGCAGTATTTT. Translation: CAISSGTGATDTQYF. This rearrangement joins TRBV10-3 to TRBJ2-3, with 10 bases lining up with TRBD1. Germline values: CDR1 ENHRY, CDR2 SYGVKD. The CDR3 spans 15 residues. The ends lost 6 bases at V and 2 bases at J; junction bases unmatched: 5.

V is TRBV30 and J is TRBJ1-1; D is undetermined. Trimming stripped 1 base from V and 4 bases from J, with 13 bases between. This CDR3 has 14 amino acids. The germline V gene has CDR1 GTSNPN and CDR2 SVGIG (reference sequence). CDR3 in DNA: TGTGCCTGGAGTGGTTATTGGCGAGTCACTGAAGCTTTCTTT. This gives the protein CAWSGYWRVTEAFF.

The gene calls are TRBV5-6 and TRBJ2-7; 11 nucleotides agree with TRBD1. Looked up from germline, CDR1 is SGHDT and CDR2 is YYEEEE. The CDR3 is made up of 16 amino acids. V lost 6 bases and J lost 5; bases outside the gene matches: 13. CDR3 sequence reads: CASTSVVGQGAHEQYF. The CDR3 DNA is TGTGCCAGCACCTCTGTTGTCGGACAGGGGGCCCACGAGCAGTACTTC.

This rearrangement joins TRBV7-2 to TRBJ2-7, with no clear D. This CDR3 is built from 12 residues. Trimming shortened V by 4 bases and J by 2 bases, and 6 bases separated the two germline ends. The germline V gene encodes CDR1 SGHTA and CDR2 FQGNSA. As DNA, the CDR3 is TGTGCCAGCAGCTGGGGTACCTACGAGCAGTACTTC. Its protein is CASSWGTYEQYF. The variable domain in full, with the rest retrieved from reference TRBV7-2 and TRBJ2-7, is GAGVSQSPSNKVTEKGKDVELRCDPISGHTALYWYRQSLGQGLEFLIYFQGNSAPDKSGLPSDRFSAERTGGSVSTLTIQRTQQEDSAVYLCASSWGTYEQYFGPGTRLTVT.

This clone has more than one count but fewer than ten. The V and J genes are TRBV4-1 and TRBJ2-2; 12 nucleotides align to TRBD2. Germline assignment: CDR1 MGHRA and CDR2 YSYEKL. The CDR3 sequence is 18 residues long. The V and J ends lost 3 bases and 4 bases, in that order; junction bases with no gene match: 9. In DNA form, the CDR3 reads TGCGCCAGCAGCCAGGGACTAGCGGGTCGACGCTTCACCGGGGAGCTGTTTTTT. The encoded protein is CASSQGLAGRRFTGELFF.

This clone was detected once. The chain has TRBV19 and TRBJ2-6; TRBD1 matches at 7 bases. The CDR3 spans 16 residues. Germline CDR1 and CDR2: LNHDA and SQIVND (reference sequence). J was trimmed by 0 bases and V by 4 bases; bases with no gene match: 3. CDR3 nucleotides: TGTGCCAGTAGTAACGACAGGGACTCTGGGGCCAACGTCCTGACTTTC. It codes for CASSNDRDSGANVLTF.

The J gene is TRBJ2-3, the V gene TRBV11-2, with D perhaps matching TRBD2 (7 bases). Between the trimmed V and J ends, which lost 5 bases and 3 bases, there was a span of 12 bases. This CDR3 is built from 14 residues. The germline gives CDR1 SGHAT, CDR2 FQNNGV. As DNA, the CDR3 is TGTGCCAGCAGCCGAGGGGGGGGGACAGATACGCAGTATTTT. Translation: CASSRGGGTDTQYF.

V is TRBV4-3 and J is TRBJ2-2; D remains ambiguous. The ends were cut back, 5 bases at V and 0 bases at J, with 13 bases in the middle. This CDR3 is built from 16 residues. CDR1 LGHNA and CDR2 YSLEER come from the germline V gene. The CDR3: CASSEHGSANTGELFF. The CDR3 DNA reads TGCGCCAGCAGCGAGCATGGCAGCGCGAACACCGGGGAGCTGTTTTTT.

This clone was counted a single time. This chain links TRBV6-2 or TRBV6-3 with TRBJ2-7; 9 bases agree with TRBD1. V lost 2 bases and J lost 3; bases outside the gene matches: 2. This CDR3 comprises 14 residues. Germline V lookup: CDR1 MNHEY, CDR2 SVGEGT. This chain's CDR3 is CASSYADRGYEQYF. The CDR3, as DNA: TGTGCCAGCAGTTACGCGGACAGGGGCTACGAGCAGTACTTC.

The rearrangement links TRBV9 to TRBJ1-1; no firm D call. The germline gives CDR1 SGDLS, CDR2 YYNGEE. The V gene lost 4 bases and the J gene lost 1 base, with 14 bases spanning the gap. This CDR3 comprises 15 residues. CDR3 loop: CASSPRISSNTEAFF. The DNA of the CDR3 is TGTGCCAGCAGCCCTCGGATCAGCTCGAACACTGAAGCTTTCTTT.

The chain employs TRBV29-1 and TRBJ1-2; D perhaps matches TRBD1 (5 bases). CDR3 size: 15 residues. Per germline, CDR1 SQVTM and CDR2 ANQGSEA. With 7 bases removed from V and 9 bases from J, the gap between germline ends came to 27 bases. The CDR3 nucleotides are TGCAGCGCCAACGGGGCTTATGGACCACAGTCAAGCTACACCTTC. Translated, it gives CSANGAYGPQSSYTF.

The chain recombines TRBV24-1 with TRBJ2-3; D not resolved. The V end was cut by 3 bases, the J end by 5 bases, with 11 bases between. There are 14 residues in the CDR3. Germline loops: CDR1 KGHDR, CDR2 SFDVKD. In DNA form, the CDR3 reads TGTGCCACCAGTGATCTGGCACCCCGAGATACGCAGTATTTT. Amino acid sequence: CATSDLAPRDTQYF.

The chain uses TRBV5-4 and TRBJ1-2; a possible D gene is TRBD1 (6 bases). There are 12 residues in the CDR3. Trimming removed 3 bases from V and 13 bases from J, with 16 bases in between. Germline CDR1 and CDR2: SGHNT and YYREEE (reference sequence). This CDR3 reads CASSWGQGWCTF. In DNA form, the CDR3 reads TGTGCCAGCAGCTGGGGGCAGGGGTGGTGCACCTTC.

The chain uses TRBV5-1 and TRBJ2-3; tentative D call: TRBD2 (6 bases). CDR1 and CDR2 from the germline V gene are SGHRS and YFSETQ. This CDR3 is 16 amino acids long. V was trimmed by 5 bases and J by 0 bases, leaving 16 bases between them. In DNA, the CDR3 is TGCGCCAGCAGTGTTCAGGGAGGAGTAAGCACAGATACGCAGTATTTT. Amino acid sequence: CASSVQGGVSTDTQYF.

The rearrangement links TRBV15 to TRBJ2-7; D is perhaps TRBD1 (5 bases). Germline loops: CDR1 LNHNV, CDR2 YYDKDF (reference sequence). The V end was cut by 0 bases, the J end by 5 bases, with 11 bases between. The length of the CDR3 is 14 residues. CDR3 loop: CATSRDRVFNEQYF. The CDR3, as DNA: TGTGCCACCAGCAGAGACAGGGTGTTCAACGAGCAGTACTTC. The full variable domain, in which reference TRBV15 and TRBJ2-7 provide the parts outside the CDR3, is DAMVIQNPRYQVTQFGKPVTLSCSQTLNHNVMYWYQQKSSQAPKLLFHYYDKDFNNEADTPDNFQSRRPNTSFCFLDIRSPGLGDTAMYLCATSRDRVFNEQYFGPGTRLTVT.

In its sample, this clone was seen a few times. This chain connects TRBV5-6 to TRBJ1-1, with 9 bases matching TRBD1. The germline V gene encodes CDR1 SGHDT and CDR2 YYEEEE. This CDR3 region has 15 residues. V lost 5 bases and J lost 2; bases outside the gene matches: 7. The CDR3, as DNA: TGTGCCAGCAGGAAGGAAACAGGGGGCAACACTGAAGCTTTCTTT. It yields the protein CASRKETGGNTEAFF.

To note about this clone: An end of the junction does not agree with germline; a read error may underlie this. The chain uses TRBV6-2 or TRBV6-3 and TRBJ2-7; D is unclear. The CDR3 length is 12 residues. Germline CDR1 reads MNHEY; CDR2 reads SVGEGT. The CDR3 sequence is CASSYSRPNVFF. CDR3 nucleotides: TGTGCCAGCAGTTACTCGAGACCGAACGTGTTCTTC.